These 15 T cell receptor beta chains share one sample of origin, sequenced in a study of CD4 T cells in relation to SARS-CoV-2 and coronaviruses. Their specific antigens are unknown. The unexposed donors gave CD4+ T cells in about 2010-2019, prior to COVID-19. CD4+ T cells were isolated from the cells after about 11 days of culture. This table comes from immunoSEQ multiplex PCR, and its TCRdb copy is limited to in-frame clones, with some not included. Of approximately 30,000 clones in the sample, about 79% were seen once. The sequenced sample consisted of CD4+ T cells from PBMCs, cultured in vitro. Receptors originate from a human donor in good health.

The CDR3 nucleotides read TGTGCCAGTAGTATCCGACTAGCGGGGGGGGCTGAGCAGTTCTTC. Its protein is CASSIRLAGGAEQFF. The chain is built from TRBV19 and TRBJ2-1; the match to TRBD2 covers 14 bases. Germline CDR1 reads LNHDA; CDR2 reads SQIVND (reference sequence). V trimming: 3 bases; J trimming: 9 bases; junction bases outside the gene matches: 4. CDR3 length: 15 amino acids.

The V and J genes are TRBV6-2 or TRBV6-3 and TRBJ2-3; D is perhaps TRBD2 (5 bases). Trimming pared 6 bases from V and 5 bases from J, leaving 9 bases between. Germline CDR1 and CDR2: MNHEY and SVGEGT. The CDR3 loop spans 12 amino acids. This CDR3 reads CASSRGVDTQYF. CDR3 nucleotide sequence: TGTGCCAGCAGCCGGGGAGTAGATACGCAGTATTTT.

The rearrangement joins TRBV30 to TRBJ2-7; D not certain. V was shortened by 7 bases and J by 1 base, with 11 bases between the two germline ends. CDR1 is GTSNPN, CDR2 SVGIG, per germline (reference sequence). This CDR3 has 12 residues. The CDR3 DNA follows: TGTGCCTTCCGTAGCTCTTCCTACGAGCAGTACTTC. The encoded protein is CAFRSSSYEQYF.

This chain uses TRBV7-9 with TRBJ1-4; 8 bases line up with TRBD1. J gave up 11 bases and V 5 bases, and 16 bases lay outside the gene matches. The CDR3 contains 16 residues. Germline-derived CDR1 and CDR2 are SEHNR and FQNEAQ (reference sequence). The CDR3 loop reads CASSLTTGQAVKKLFF. The CDR3 bases are TGTGCCAGCAGCCTTACTACGGGACAGGCAGTGAAGAAACTGTTTTTT.

The chain links TRBV3-1 (or the pseudogene TRBV3-2) to TRBJ2-6; 8 positions match TRBD2. The CDR3 totals 17 residues. Germline V gene lookup returns CDR1 LGHDT and CDR2 YNNKEL (reference sequence). The J segment lost 3 bases and the V segment lost 1 base, leaving 5 bases of the junction unmatched. CDR3 residues: CASSQGLAGGGANVLTF. The CDR3 region has the DNA TGTGCCAGCAGCCAAGGGCTAGCGGGTGGTGGGGCCAACGTCCTGACTTTC.

This clone was counted only a few times. V is TRBV2 and J is TRBJ1-2; tentatively, D is TRBD1 (6 bases). The V end lost 6 bases, the J end lost 1 base, and 12 bases lay between the germline ends. The CDR3 spans 14 residues. Looked up from germline, CDR1 is SNHLY and CDR2 is FYNNEI. CDR3 in DNA: TGTGCCAGCAGAGCTCGACAGGATAACTATGGCTACACCTTC. This codes for CASRARQDNYGYTF. The full variable domain, in which reference TRBV2 and TRBJ1-2 provide the parts outside the CDR3, is EPEVTQTPSHQVTQMGQEVILRCVPISNHLYFYWYRQILGQKVEFLVSFYNNEISEKSEIFDDQFSVERPDGSNFTLKIRSTKLEDSAMYFCASRARQDNYGYTFGSGTRLTVV.

The count of this clone is one. This rearrangement joins TRBV2 to TRBJ2-7; D is unclear. The CDR3 has 13 amino acids. Germline V lookup: CDR1 SNHLY, CDR2 FYNNEI. The V end was cut by 4 bases, the J end by 7 bases, with 14 bases between. In DNA, the CDR3 is TGTGCCAGCAGTGTCAATGCCCTCGGAGAGCAGTACTTC. Protein product: CASSVNALGEQYF.

V gene TRBV27 combines with J gene TRBJ1-1, with D hard to call. There are 12 residues in the CDR3. The V and J ends lost 10 bases and 1 base respectively, with 10 bases between them. Germline lookup yields CDR1 MNHEY and CDR2 SMNVEV (reference sequence). CDR3 region: CATVRGNTEAFF. The CDR3 nucleotides are TGTGCCACGGTACGGGGGAACACTGAAGCTTTCTTT.

The V and J genes are TRBV5-1 and TRBJ2-2; D is uncertain. V lost 3 bases to trimming and J lost 5 bases, with 8 bases between them. Germline loops: CDR1 SGHRS, CDR2 YFSETQ. The CDR3 length is 13 residues. The CDR3 coding sequence is TGCGCCAGCAGCTACCGTCCGACCGGGGAGCTGTTTTTT. Translating gives CASSYRPTGELFF. Supplemented by reference TRBV5-1 and TRBJ2-2, the full variable domain reads KAGVTQTPRYLIKTRGQQVTLSCSPISGHRSVSWYQQTPGQGLQFLFEYFSETQRNKGNFPGRFSGRQFSNSRSEMNVSTLELGDSALYLCASSYRPTGELFFGEGSRLTVL.

This sequence joins TRBV7-2 and TRBJ1-2; 8 nucleotides agree with TRBD1. The V segment lost 5 bases and the J segment 8 bases; nucleotides outside the gene matches: 10. CDR3 size: 14 residues. The germline gives CDR1 SGHTA, CDR2 FQGNSA. The CDR3 DNA follows: TGTGCCAGCAGCACCTTCGGTAGGGACAGGGGCTACACCTTC. Its protein product is CASSTFGRDRGYTF.

This rearrangement joins TRBV7-3 to TRBJ2-3; perhaps TRBD1 as D (5 bases). This CDR3 has 16 residues. Germline values: CDR1 SGHTA, CDR2 FQGTGA. Trimming left V 1 base short and J 4 bases short, with 15 bases between. The CDR3 region has the DNA TGTGCCAGCAGCTTAAGCCCTGCAGGGTTTGCAGATACGCAGTATTTT. Encoded protein: CASSLSPAGFADTQYF.

In this sample, this clone turned up a few times. The V call is TRBV10-3, the J call TRBJ1-2; D gene ambiguous. CDR1 ENHRY and CDR2 SYGVKD come from the germline V gene. The CDR3 has 12 residues. V was cut by 6 bases and J by 1 base, with 6 bases left in between. The CDR3, as DNA: TGTGCCATCAGCGAACTTAACTATGGCTACACCTTC. Protein: CAISELNYGYTF.

The J gene is TRBJ2-7, the V gene TRBV11-1; D is ambiguous. The germline V gene encodes CDR1 SGHAT and CDR2 FQDESV (reference sequence). Trimming removed 5 bases at V and 0 bases at J, with 8 bases between. The CDR3 has 13 residues. The CDR3 bases are TGTGCCAGCAGCGCCCTGTCCTCCTACGAGCAGTACTTC. Its translation: CASSALSSYEQYF.

This chain joins TRBV5-1 and TRBJ1-3; D is perhaps TRBD1 (5 bases). CDR3 length: 14 amino acids. Germline V gene data show CDR1 as SGHRS and CDR2 as YFSETQ. The V end lost 4 bases, the J end lost 0 bases, and 8 bases lay between the germline ends. The CDR3: CASSDGASGNTIYF. In DNA, the CDR3 is TGCGCCAGCAGCGACGGGGCCTCTGGAAACACCATATATTTT. The whole variable domain, remainder taken from reference TRBV5-1 and TRBJ1-3, is KAGVTQTPRYLIKTRGQQVTLSCSPISGHRSVSWYQQTPGQGLQFLFEYFSETQRNKGNFPGRFSGRQFSNSRSEMNVSTLELGDSALYLCASSDGASGNTIYFGEGSWLTVV.

This chain connects TRBV28 to TRBJ1-3; no definite D call. Germline V gene sequence: CDR1 MDHEN, CDR2 SYDVKM. The CDR3 runs 15 residues. V lost 3 bases and J 0 bases, leaving 9 bases between the germline ends. The CDR3 loop reads CASSFTIPSGNTIYF. The CDR3 nucleotides are TGTGCCAGCAGTTTCACCATTCCCTCTGGAAACACCATATATTTT.